These 10 T cell receptor beta chains were sequenced from one sample in a study of OX40 agonist ivuxolimab in advanced cancers. Some clones are missing from TCRdb's copy, which holds only in-frame ones; the method was immunoSEQ multiplex PCR. The sample shows approximately 40,000 clones, 80% to 90% of them seen only once. Sequenced material: CD4+ or CD8+ T cells sorted from blood, taken in a trial of the OX40 agonist ivuxolimab. The receptors come from an adult with an advanced solid tumor such as melanoma, head and neck, liver or kidney cancer.

The rearrangement joins TRBV6-1 to TRBJ1-2, with 8 bases matching TRBD1. The germline V gene encodes CDR1 MNHNS and CDR2 SASEGT. V trimming: 8 bases; J trimming: 4 bases; junction bases outside the gene matches: 0. This CDR3 has 11 residues. This CDR3 reads CASGTGYGYTF. The CDR3 DNA follows: TGTGCCAGCGGGACAGGCTATGGCTACACCTTC.

The rearrangement links TRBV19 to TRBJ2-1; D is ambiguous. V lost 5 bases and J 4 bases, leaving 18 bases between the germline ends. There are 16 residues in the CDR3. Germline V lookup: CDR1 LNHDA, CDR2 SQIVND (reference sequence). Here the CDR3 reads CASSLPRTNNYNEQFF. DNA for the CDR3: TGTGCCAGTAGTCTTCCCCGTACTAATAATTACAATGAGCAGTTCTTC.

The chain uses TRBV19 and TRBJ2-1, with 7 bases that match TRBD1. This CDR3 spans 15 amino acids. V trimming: 8 bases; J trimming: 7 bases; junction bases outside the gene matches: 14. Germline CDR1 and CDR2: LNHDA and SQIVND (reference sequence). The CDR3 protein is CASRSRDRQGNEQFF. Written as DNA, the CDR3 is TGTGCCAGTCGCTCTAGGGACAGACAAGGGAATGAGCAGTTCTTC.

In this sample, this clone turned up once. The chain has TRBV6-1 and TRBJ2-7; D might be TRBD1 (5 bases). From germline, CDR1 is MNHNS and CDR2 SASEGT. CDR3 length: 15 residues. V was clipped by 1 base and J by 3 bases, with 13 bases between them. CDR3 in DNA: TGTGCCAGCAGTGAAGAGGCGTCTAGGGGCTACGAGCAGTACTTC. This codes for CASSEEASRGYEQYF.

The chain carries TRBV2 and TRBJ2-1; tentatively, D is TRBD1 (6 bases). Germline V lookup: CDR1 SNHLY, CDR2 FYNNEI. CDR3 length: 15 residues. V lost 2 bases, J lost 10 bases, and 18 bases lay in between. The CDR3 loop reads CASSEHTRGLGEQFF. The CDR3 nucleotides are TGTGCCAGCAGTGAACATACTAGGGGGTTGGGGGAGCAGTTCTTC.

This rearrangement joins TRBV30 to TRBJ1-2; D is possibly TRBD1 (5 bases). The CDR3 extends over 14 amino acids. Germline CDR1 is GTSNPN and CDR2 is SVGIG (reference sequence). Between the trimmed V and J ends, which lost 3 bases and 8 bases, there was a span of 19 bases. CDR3 nucleotide sequence: TGTGCCTGGAGCTCCAGCAGGGCGGTTTGGGGCTACACCTTC. Its protein is CAWSSSRAVWGYTF.

The CDR3, as DNA: TGTGCCAGCAGCTTGCGGGGGCTGGGTAATGAAAAACTGTTTTTT. Its protein product is CASSLRGLGNEKLFF. The chain combines TRBV11-2 with TRBJ1-4, with D possibly TRBD1 on 6 matching bases. This CDR3 region has 15 residues. Trimming took 3 bases from V and 4 from J, leaving 12 bases between them. The germline gives CDR1 SGHAT, CDR2 FQNNGV.

The chain employs TRBV2 and TRBJ2-5, with D hard to call. Trimming removed 7 bases at V and 5 bases at J, with 17 bases between. CDR3 size: 14 residues. CDR1 is SNHLY, CDR2 FYNNEI, per germline. The CDR3 bases are TGTGCCAGCAAGCCCGGGCCTGACCCCGAGACCCAGTACTTC. Encoded protein: CASKPGPDPETQYF.

The gene calls are TRBV5-1 and TRBJ2-5; possible D gene TRBD1, 6 bases. The CDR3 runs 14 residues. CDR1 is SGHRS, CDR2 YFSETQ, per germline. The V end lost 4 bases, the J end lost 4 bases, and 14 bases lay between the germline ends. The CDR3 protein is CASSPGTILETQYF. CDR3 bases: TGCGCCAGCAGCCCCGGGACAATTCTAGAGACCCAGTACTTC.

The V and J genes are TRBV4-1 and TRBJ2-3, with 9 bases that match TRBD1. The CDR3 length is 17 residues. Germline lookup yields CDR1 MGHRA and CDR2 YSYEKL. With V trimmed by 1 base and J by 3 bases, 8 bases remained unmatched. CDR3 sequence reads: CASSQAGTGSFTDTQYF. The CDR3, as DNA: TGCGCCAGCAGCCAAGCAGGGACAGGGAGTTTTACAGATACGCAGTATTTT.